This T cell receptor beta chain originates from a study of beta chain features in type 1 diabetes. What was sequenced were expressed TCRB transcripts, since all of the isolated RNA had been reverse transcribed. TCRdb keeps only in-frame clones here, not all; method: immunoSEQ multiplex PCR. Seen here are a few hundred thousand clones, around 26% observed once, and the top ten hold under 4.5%. This CDR3 has 13 residues. CDR1 ENHRY and CDR2 SYGVKD come from the germline V gene. V lost 8 bases, J lost 7 bases, and 15 bases lay in between. The sequence was obtained from a man aged 30-40 years in good health. Material for sequencing was central memory CD4+ T cells from blood. V is TRBV10-3 and J is TRBJ2-1; the D gene is possibly TRBD2 (5 bases). In nucleotides, the CDR3 is TGTGCCATCTGGAAGGCGGGTGGGAATGAGCAGTTCTTC. This gives the protein CAIWKAGGNEQFF.